Reported below is one T cell receptor (beta chain). Its antigen is as yet unknown. The sample comes from a study of shared clonotypes between healthy human individuals. Germline CDR1 reads MNHEY; CDR2 reads SVGAGI. J was trimmed by 2 bases and V by 6 bases; bases with no gene match: 4. The CDR3 is 14 amino acids. Naive CD8 cells comprised CD45RO-negative, CCR7-positively selected cells, excluding terminally differentiated effector memory CD45RA+ cells. Measured with immunoSEQ multiplex PCR; TCRdb has only the in-frame clones, and not every one. The data contain around 1.9 million clones, around 93% of them singletons. Study-wide points: Among several donors, approximately 5.4% of naive CD4 clonotypes were found in common.

The sample comprised naive CD8+ T cells from PBMCs. The chain combines TRBV6-5 with TRBJ2-1; TRBD1 matches 7 bases. This clonotype originated in a man aged 18 to 30 in good health. Some clones in this sample may be carry-over from other donors' samples. CDR3 bases: TGTGCCAGCAGCCTGACAGGGCCCTACAATGAGCAGTTCTTC. This gives the protein CASSLTGPYNEQFF.